One sample yielded the 6 T cell receptor beta chains listed below, sequenced in a study of CD8+CD57+ T cells in acquired aplastic anemia (dated by TCRdb to the late 2010s). Flow cytometry had shown CD8+CD57+ cell expansion in the patients selected for sequencing. These reads were obtained on an Illumina HiSeq 2000. Genomic DNA served as template for TCR beta VDJ combination and CDR3 sequence profiling. Using fastp at Q25 and MiXCR, TCRdb reprocessed the public reads and kept productive beta chains. Rows matching on CDR3 protein sequence are summarized as one entry with the most common DNA and genes. Recorded for this sample are 180,000 or so distinct CDR3 sequences; roughly 65% of them occurred a single time. The ten biggest clones cover more than 40% of the sample. Sequencing input: sorted CD4+, CD8+, or CD8+CD57+ T cells (not recorded which) from PBMCs. The source is a human donor with aplastic anemia.

The rearrangement uses TRBV9 and TRBJ2-2; no clear D. Germline V gene data show CDR1 as SGDLS and CDR2 as YYNGEE. V lost 5 bases and J 1 base, leaving 12 bases between the germline ends. The CDR3 has 15 residues. The CDR3: CASSHGRLNTGELFF. In nucleotides, the CDR3 is TGTGCCAGCAGTCACGGACGGCTGAACACCGGGGAGCTGTTTTTT.

With regard to this clonotype: This clone may be a read error of a much larger clone one base away. The J gene is TRBJ1-4, the V gene TRBV7-9; D ambiguous. CDR1 is SEHNR and CDR2 is FQNEAQ in the germline V gene (reference sequence). The CDR3 has 14 amino acids. With 5 bases removed from V and 5 bases from J, the gap between germline ends came to 12 bases. The CDR3 nucleotides are TGTGCCAGCAGCACTCGAGACGGGAATGAAAAACTGTTTTTT. Protein sequence: CASSTRDGNEKLFF.

Details on this clonotype: The junction departs from the called germline gene at one end, perhaps through a read error. This chain uses TRBV5-1 with TRBJ2-7; D call uncertain. Germline V CDR1 and CDR2: SGHRS, YFSETQ. The CDR3 extends over 13 amino acids. The CDR3: CAGSLALGEEQYF. In DNA form, the CDR3 reads TGCGCCGGCAGCTTGGCCCTCGGAGAGGAGCAGTACTTC.

This clonotype was detected ten times or more. The chain is built from TRBV20-1 and TRBJ2-1; no firm D call. V lost 0 bases and J 10 bases, leaving 7 bases between the germline ends. CDR1 is DFQATT and CDR2 is SNEGSKA in the germline V gene (reference sequence). There are 11 residues in the CDR3. The CDR3 is CSARDAAEQFF. The CDR3 nucleotides read TGCAGTGCTAGAGATGCGGCAGAGCAGTTCTTC.

This clonotype has at least ten counts. The V gene is TRBV12-3 or TRBV12-4, the J gene TRBJ2-1; possibly TRBD1 or TRBD2 for D (5 bases each). V was shortened by 3 bases and J by 5 bases, with 17 bases between the two germline ends. There are 16 residues in the CDR3. For the CDR3, the DNA is TGTGCCAGCAGTTTTAATTCCCCCCAGGGACACAATGAGCAGTTCTTC. It yields the protein CASSFNSPQGHNEQFF.

This clonotype has more than one count but fewer than ten. The V and J genes are TRBV15 and TRBJ2-2, with 10 bases lining up with TRBD1. This CDR3 contains 18 residues. CDR1 and CDR2 (germline): LNHNV, YYDKDF (reference sequence). J gave up 0 bases and V 0 bases, and 4 bases lay outside the gene matches. The CDR3 coding sequence is TGTGCCACCAGCAGAGATCTCGGACAGGGGGCGAACACCGGGGAGCTGTTTTTT. Its translation: CATSRDLGQGANTGELFF.